The 7 T cell receptor beta chains reported below all come from one sample, sequenced in a study of T cells in Graves' hyperthyroidism and ophthalmopathy. RNA transcripts provided the source from which TCR beta CDR3 regions were amplified. The HTBI primer set drove a first-round RT-PCR of the TCR CDR3. One entry per CDR3 protein results from TCRdb running MiXCR on the multiplex PCR reads. Of about 350,000 distinct CDR3 sequences listed, over 11% are singletons. The material sequenced was blood. The source of these receptors is a woman aged 25 to 39 with Graves' hyperthyroidism.

This clonotype was counted only a few times. This sequence joins TRBV5-1 and TRBJ2-2, with D perhaps TRBD2 (6 bases). Germline V lookup: CDR1 SGHRS, CDR2 YFSETQ. The CDR3 has 15 amino acids. V was trimmed by 0 bases and J by 2 bases, leaving 8 bases between them. CDR3 amino acids: CASSLGSGNTGELFF. CDR3 bases: TGCGCCAGCAGCTTGGGTAGCGGCAACACCGGGGAGCTGTTTTTT.

This clonotype was counted a few times. This chain joins TRBV30 and TRBJ2-7; 10 nucleotides match TRBD2. The CDR3 is 16 amino acids. CDR1 GTSNPN and CDR2 SVGIG come from the germline V gene (reference sequence). V shed 1 base, J shed 6 bases, and the junction held 12 bases outside the gene matches. In DNA form, the CDR3 reads TGTGCCTGGAGTGGGACTAGCGGAGAGAAGGTTCGCGAGCAGTACTTC. This translates into CAWSGTSGEKVREQYF.

This clonotype appeared a few times. V is TRBV20-1 and J is TRBJ2-1, with a tentative D call TRBD2 (6 bases). Germline lookup yields CDR1 DFQATT and CDR2 SNEGSKA (reference sequence). This CDR3 has 17 residues. V shed 3 bases and J shed 7 bases, with 25 bases lying between them. This CDR3 reads CSASQMVAAGPTNEQFF. The CDR3, as DNA: TGCAGTGCTAGTCAGATGGTCGCGGCGGGACCTACTAATGAGCAGTTCTTC.

This clonotype was counted many times. The rearrangement links TRBV20-1 to TRBJ1-2; no definite D call. The germline V gene has CDR1 DFQATT and CDR2 SNEGSKA (reference sequence). Trimming took off 7 bases at V and 6 bases at J, with 3 bases between the two ends. CDR3 length equals 8 residues. The CDR3 DNA reads as TGCAGTGTTAATGGCTACACCTTC. Its protein is CSVNGYTF.

For this clonotype: This may come from a read error, since a much larger clone is one base off. This chain joins TRBV10-3 and TRBJ2-1, with a weak D call TRBD2 (5 bases). The CDR3 is 13 amino acids. The germline gives CDR1 ENHRY, CDR2 SYGVKD. V was cut by 6 bases and J by 6 bases, with 12 bases left in between. The CDR3 loop reads CAISPLGSNEQFF. The CDR3 nucleotides read TGTGCCATCAGCCCTCTAGGGAGCAATGAGCAGTTCTTC.

The V gene is TRBV7-3, the J gene TRBJ2-5; D remains ambiguous. This CDR3 region has 13 residues. V was trimmed by 5 bases and J by 4 bases, leaving 11 bases between them. The V gene's germline CDR1 is SGHTA and CDR2 FQGTGA. CDR3 in DNA: TGTGCCAGCAGCCGGAGCCGCGGAGAGACCCAGTACTTC. This encodes CASSRSRGETQYF.

The chain joins TRBV7-3 to TRBJ1-3; unclear D gene. The germline V and J ends were trimmed by 5 bases and 0 bases, with 8 bases remaining between them. This CDR3 spans 14 amino acids. Germline CDR1 reads SGHTA; CDR2 reads FQGTGA. The CDR3 is CASSQDRSGNTIYF. CDR3 nucleotide sequence: TGTGCCAGCAGCCAGGATCGCTCTGGAAACACCATATATTTT.